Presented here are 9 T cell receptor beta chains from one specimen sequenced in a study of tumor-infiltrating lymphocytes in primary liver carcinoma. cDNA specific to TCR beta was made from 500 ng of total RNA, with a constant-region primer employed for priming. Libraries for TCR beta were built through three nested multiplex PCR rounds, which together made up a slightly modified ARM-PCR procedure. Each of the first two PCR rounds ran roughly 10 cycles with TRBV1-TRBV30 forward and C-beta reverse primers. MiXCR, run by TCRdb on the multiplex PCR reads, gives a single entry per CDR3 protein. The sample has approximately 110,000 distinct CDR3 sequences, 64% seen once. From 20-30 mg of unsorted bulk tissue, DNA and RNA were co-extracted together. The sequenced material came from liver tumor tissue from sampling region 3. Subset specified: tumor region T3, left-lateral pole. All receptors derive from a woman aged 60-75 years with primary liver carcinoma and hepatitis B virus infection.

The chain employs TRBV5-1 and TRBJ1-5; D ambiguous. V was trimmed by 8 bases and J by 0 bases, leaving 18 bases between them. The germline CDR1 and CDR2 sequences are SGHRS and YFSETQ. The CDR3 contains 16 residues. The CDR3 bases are TGCGCCAGTAACTTGGATGGACCTTATAGCAATCAGCCCCAGCATTTT. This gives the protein CASNLDGPYSNQPQHF.

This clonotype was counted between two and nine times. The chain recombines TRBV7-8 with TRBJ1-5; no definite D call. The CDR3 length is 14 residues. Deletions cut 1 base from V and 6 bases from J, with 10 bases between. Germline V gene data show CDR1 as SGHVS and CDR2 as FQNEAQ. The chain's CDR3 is CASSLEAFPQPQHF. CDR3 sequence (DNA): TGTGCCAGCAGCTTAGAGGCATTCCCTCAGCCCCAGCATTTT.

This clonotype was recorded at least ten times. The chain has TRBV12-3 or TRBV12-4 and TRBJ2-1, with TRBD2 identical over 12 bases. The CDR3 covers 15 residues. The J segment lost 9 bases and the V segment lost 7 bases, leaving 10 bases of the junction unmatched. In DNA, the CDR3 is TGTGCCAGCACCACCGGACTAGCGGGATGGGGTGAGCAGTTCTTC. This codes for CASTTGLAGWGEQFF.

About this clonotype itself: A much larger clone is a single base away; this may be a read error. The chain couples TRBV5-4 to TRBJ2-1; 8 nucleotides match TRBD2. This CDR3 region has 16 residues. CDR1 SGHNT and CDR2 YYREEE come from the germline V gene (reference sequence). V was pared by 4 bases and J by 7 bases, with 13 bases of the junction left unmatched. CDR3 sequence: CASSPRPAGESNEQFF. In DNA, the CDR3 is TGTGCCAGCAGCCCCCGACCAGCGGGAGAATCAAATGAGCAGTTCTTC.

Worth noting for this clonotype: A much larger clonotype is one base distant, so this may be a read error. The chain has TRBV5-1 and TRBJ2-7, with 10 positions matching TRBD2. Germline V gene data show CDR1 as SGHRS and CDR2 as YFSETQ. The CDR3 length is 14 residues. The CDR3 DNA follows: TGCACCAGCAGCTTAGTAGCGGGAGGCGGCGAGCAGTACTTC. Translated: CTSSLVAGGGEQYF.

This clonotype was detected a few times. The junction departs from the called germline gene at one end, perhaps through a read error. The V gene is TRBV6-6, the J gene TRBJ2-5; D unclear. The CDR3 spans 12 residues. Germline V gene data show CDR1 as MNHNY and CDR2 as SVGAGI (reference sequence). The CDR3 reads CASSYSTETQYF. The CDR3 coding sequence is TGTGCCAGTAGTTACTCCACAGAGACCCAGTACTTC.

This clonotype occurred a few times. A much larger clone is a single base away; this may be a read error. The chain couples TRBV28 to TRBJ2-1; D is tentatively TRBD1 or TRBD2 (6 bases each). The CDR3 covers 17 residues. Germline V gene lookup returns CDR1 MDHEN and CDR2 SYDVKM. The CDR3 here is CVSRGGGATRSYNEQFF. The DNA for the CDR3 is TGTGTCAGCAGGGGAGGCGGGGCCACCAGGTCCTACAATGAGCAGTTCTTC.

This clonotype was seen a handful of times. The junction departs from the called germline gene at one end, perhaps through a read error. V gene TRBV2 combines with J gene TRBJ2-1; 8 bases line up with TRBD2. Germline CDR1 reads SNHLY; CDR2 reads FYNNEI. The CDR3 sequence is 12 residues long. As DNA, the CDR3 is TGTGCCAGCAGTGAAGGCGGGACTAGGGGGAGCTTC. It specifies CASSEGGTRGSF.

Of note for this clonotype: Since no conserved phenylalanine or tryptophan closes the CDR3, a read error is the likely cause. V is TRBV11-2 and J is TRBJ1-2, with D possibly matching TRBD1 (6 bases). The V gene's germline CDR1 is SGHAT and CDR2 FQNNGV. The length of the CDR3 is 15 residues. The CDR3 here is CASSLDPGANYVYTL. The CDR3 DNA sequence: TGTGCCAGCAGCTTAGACCCAGGGGCCAACTATGTCTACACCCTT.